These 13 T cell receptor beta chains originate from one sample sequenced in a study of vaccination effects on CD4 cells after COVID-19. With the ViraFEST assay, the study expanded antigen-specific CD4+ T cells using viral peptide pools, then sequenced them. Subsequent to 10 days of culture, CD4+ T cells were isolated. Testing of the vaccine recipients showed negative nucleocapsid antibodies and no prior SARS-CoV-2 infection. Here immunoSEQ multiplex PCR was the method, and the copy in TCRdb shows in-frame clones only, minus some. The table includes tens of thousands of clones, approximately 74% detected once. These TCRs' antigens remain unknown. The sequenced sample was CD4+ T cells from PBMCs cultured with HCoV-NL63 spike peptides, obtained before COVID-19 vaccination. These receptors were taken from a human donor who received a COVID-19 vaccine.

The CDR3 sequence: CASSFSLAGYTDTQYF. The CDR3 DNA reads as TGCGCCAGCAGCTTCAGCCTAGCGGGGTACACAGATACGCAGTATTTT. The chain couples TRBV5-1 to TRBJ2-3, with TRBD2 identical over 9 bases. The CDR3 runs 16 residues. J was trimmed by 2 bases and V by 2 bases; bases with no gene match: 6. CDR1 and CDR2 (germline): SGHRS, YFSETQ. The complete variable domain, with remaining parts taken from reference TRBV5-1 and TRBJ2-3, reads KAGVTQTPRYLIKTRGQQVTLSCSPISGHRSVSWYQQTPGQGLQFLFEYFSETQRNKGNFPGRFSGRQFSNSRSEMNVSTLELGDSALYLCASSFSLAGYTDTQYFGPGTRLTVL.

The chain carries TRBV5-4 and TRBJ2-4; the D gene could be TRBD1 or TRBD2 (6 bases each). This CDR3 region has 13 residues. Trimming removed 0 bases from V and 14 bases from J, with 15 bases in between. Looked up from germline, CDR1 is SGHNT and CDR2 is YYREEE (reference sequence). CDR3 residues: CASSLDDAGHKYF. The CDR3 coding sequence is TGTGCCAGCAGCTTGGATGACGCGGGACATAAGTACTTC.

The chain couples TRBV6-6 to TRBJ2-4; D not certain. CDR3 length: 15 residues. Trimming took 6 bases from V and 0 from J, leaving 12 bases between them. Germline V gene lookup returns CDR1 MNHNY and CDR2 SVGAGI (reference sequence). The CDR3 spells CASRETGRAKNIQYF. CDR3 nucleotides: TGTGCCAGCAGGGAAACCGGACGAGCCAAAAACATTCAGTACTTC.

This chain connects TRBV27 to TRBJ2-1; 8 positions agree with TRBD1. The V gene's germline CDR1 is MNHEY and CDR2 SMNVEV (reference sequence). The J segment lost 4 bases and the V segment lost 6 bases, leaving 5 bases of the junction unmatched. The CDR3 sequence is 14 residues long. As DNA, the CDR3 is TGTGCCAGCAGGAGGACAGGGAAATACAATGAGCAGTTCTTC. Protein: CASRRTGKYNEQFF.

The J gene is TRBJ1-2, the V gene TRBV4-1; D is possibly TRBD1 (6 bases). Trimming removed 0 bases at V and 8 bases at J, with 22 bases between. There are 17 residues in the CDR3. CDR1 and CDR2 from the germline V gene are MGHRA and YSYEKL. The DNA of the CDR3 is TGCGCCAGCAGCCAAGAGATGGCGAGGGGGGCAGGAGAGGGCTACACCTTC. Its protein product is CASSQEMARGAGEGYTF.

This sequence joins TRBV25-1 and TRBJ2-5, with D possibly matching TRBD1 (5 bases). This CDR3 spans 13 amino acids. CDR1 and CDR2 from the germline V gene are MGHDK and SYGVNS. With 5 bases removed from V and 5 bases from J, the gap between germline ends came to 12 bases. The CDR3 sequence is CASSWQGVETQYF. For the CDR3, the DNA is TGTGCCAGCAGTTGGCAGGGCGTGGAGACCCAGTACTTC.

V gene TRBV9 combines with J gene TRBJ1-1, with TRBD1 identical over 8 bases. The CDR3 is 16 amino acids. Germline CDR1 and CDR2: SGDLS and YYNGEE. Unmatched junction bases numbered 6, after V lost 1 base and J lost 1 base. CDR3 sequence (DNA): TGTGCCAGCAGCGTATTATCACAGGGGGGGAACACTGAAGCTTTCTTT. Translated, it gives CASSVLSQGGNTEAFF.

The gene calls are TRBV18 and TRBJ1-2; D unresolved. CDR3 length: 15 amino acids. Between the trimmed V and J ends, which lost 3 bases and 10 bases, there was a span of 21 bases. Germline V gene lookup returns CDR1 KGHSH and CDR2 LQKENI. CDR3 DNA sequence: TGTGCCAGCTCACCGGGCCTGACGACGCGGCATGCCTACACCTTC. It yields the protein CASSPGLTTRHAYTF. The full variable domain, with the rest looked up from reference TRBV18 and TRBJ1-2, is NAGVMQNPRHLVRRRGQEARLRCSPMKGHSHVYWYRQLPEEGLKFMVYLQKENIIDESGMPKERFSAEFPKEGPSILRIQQVVRGDSAAYFCASSPGLTTRHAYTFGSGTRLTVV.

This rearrangement joins TRBV4-1 to TRBJ1-2; D might be TRBD1 (5 bases). The CDR3 runs to 13 residues. V was cut by 5 bases and J by 5 bases, with 12 bases left in between. Germline V gives CDR1 MGHRA, CDR2 YSYEKL. In nucleotides, the CDR3 is TGCGCCAGCAGCTTGGACAAAGGGTATGGCTACACCTTC. It translates to CASSLDKGYGYTF.

This clone was counted between two and nine times. The chain has TRBV27 and TRBJ2-6; a weak D match, TRBD1 (5 bases). Germline CDR1 MNHEY, CDR2 SMNVEV (reference sequence). The length of the CDR3 is 19 residues. V was clipped by 6 bases and J by 1 base, with 22 bases between them. CDR3 amino acids: CASRIHPPLTGSGANVLTF. For the CDR3, the DNA is TGTGCCAGCAGAATTCACCCGCCTCTTACAGGTTCTGGGGCCAACGTCCTGACTTTC. The full variable domain, rest sourced from reference TRBV27 and TRBJ2-6, is EAQVTQNPRYLITVTGKKLTVTCSQNMNHEYMSWYRQDPGLGLRQIYYSMNVEVTDKGDVPEGYKVSRKEKRNFPLILESPSPNQTSLYFCASRIHPPLTGSGANVLTFGAGSRLTVL.

J is TRBJ2-5 and V is TRBV6-5; D is undetermined. V lost 4 bases to trimming and J lost 5 bases, with 17 bases between them. CDR1 is MNHEY and CDR2 is SVGAGI in the germline V gene. The CDR3 covers 15 residues. The CDR3 spells CASSSTGSGRETQYF. In DNA form, the CDR3 reads TGTGCCAGCAGTTCGACCGGCTCCGGGCGGGAGACCCAGTACTTC.

Only a few counts were recorded for this clone. The rearrangement links TRBV30 to TRBJ2-1; 16 nucleotides agree with TRBD2. Germline lookup yields CDR1 GTSNPN and CDR2 SVGIG (reference sequence). The junction had 2 bases not matched to a gene; V was cut back by 0 bases and J by 6 bases. CDR3 length equals 16 residues. As DNA, the CDR3 is TGTGCCTGGAGTGTGGGGACTAGCGGGGGGGGCAATGAGCAGTTCTTC. It codes for CAWSVGTSGGGNEQFF.

The genes are TRBV9 and TRBJ2-7; D remains unclear. CDR3 length: 14 residues. V lost 0 bases to trimming and J lost 6 bases, with 13 bases between them. Germline V gene sequence: CDR1 SGDLS, CDR2 YYNGEE. The CDR3 DNA reads as TGTGCCAGCAGCGTAGGTCTTCTAGATAGCGAGCAGTACTTC. This sequence encodes CASSVGLLDSEQYF.